Listed below are T cell receptor beta chains from one sample, sequenced in a study of cytomegalovirus exposure and HLA in healthy donors. Data came from immunoSEQ multiplex PCR; TCRdb stores just in-frame clones and leaves some out. The data contain 200,000 or so clones, 84% of them seen just once; the ten biggest clones take up about 2.6%. Sequencing was carried out using PBMCs. These receptors all stem from a woman between 50 and 59 years old in good health and CMV-seropositive. CDR3s include the opening cysteine and the closing phenylalanine or tryptophan. A D gene is named only where the DNA matches it firmly. Part of the rows lack a size; the others show once, few, many or a class for expanded clones.

V	J	size	D	DNA	CDR3
TRBV4-2	TRBJ1-1	NA	NA	TGTGCCAGCAGCTTGCGCACTGAAGCTTTCTTT	CASSLRTEAFF
TRBV4-3	TRBJ2-2	few	NA	TGCGCCAGCAGCCAAGCTCTAACGGGGGTTGCGTACACCGGGGAGCTGTTTTTT	CASSQALTGVAYTGELFF
TRBV28	TRBJ1-6	once	NA	TGTGCCAGCAAGGGCAGGGTGGATTCACCCCTCCACTTT	CASKGRVDSPLHF
TRBV28	TRBJ2-5	NA	TRBD2	TGTGCCAGCAGTCCACGGACTAGCGGGGAAGAGACCCAGTACTTC	CASSPRTSGEETQYF
TRBV7-9	TRBJ2-5	NA	TRBD1	TGTGCCAGCAGCGCCTCCGGGACAGGGGGCGAGGAGACCCAGTACTTC	CASSASGTGGEETQYF
TRBV19	TRBJ2-1	NA	TRBD2	TGTGCCAGTAGTTCTACATTAGCGGGGGGGGCCAATGAGCAGTTCTTC	CASSSTLAGGANEQFF
TRBV5-6	TRBJ1-5	NA	NA	TGTGCCAGCAGCTTAAGGTTCGGGGGTGGCAATCAGCCCCAGCATTTT	CASSLRFGGGNQPQHF
TRBV29-1	TRBJ2-5	NA	TRBD2	TGCAGCGTGCGACTAGCGGGGGGGACGAGGGAGACCCAGTACTTC	CSVRLAGGTRETQYF
TRBV11-2	TRBJ1-1	NA	NA	TGTGCCAGCAGCTTATCGTCAGTCGAAGCTTTCTTT	CASSLSSVEAFF
TRBV28	TRBJ2-7	NA	TRBD1	TGTGCCAGCAGCACCCCGGGACAGGGCTCCTACGAGCAGTACTTC	CASSTPGQGSYEQYF
TRBV5-1	TRBJ2-3	NA	TRBD1	TGCGCCAGCTCGCTCAGGGGGCGCGAAGATACGCAGTATTTT	CASSLRGREDTQYF
TRBV29-1	TRBJ2-7	NA	TRBD1	TGCAGCGCCTGGACAGGGGACGAGCAGTACTTC	CSAWTGDEQYF
TRBV7-6	TRBJ2-5	NA	TRBD1	TGTGCCAGCAGTCCCAGGGGGCTCGGGGAGACCCAGTACTTC	CASSPRGLGETQYF
TRBV10-3	TRBJ2-7	few	TRBD1	TGTGCCAGCAGTCAGGACAGGGGGCTTTACGAGCAGTACTTC	CASSQDRGLYEQYF
TRBV11-2	TRBJ2-5	NA	TRBD2	TGTGCCACCAACGGGGGGGCGACCCAGTACTTC	CATNGGATQYF
TRBV7-3	TRBJ1-1	NA	NA	TGTGCCAGCAGCTTATGGGCGAACACTGAAGCTTTCTTT	CASSLWANTEAFF
TRBV6-1	TRBJ2-3	NA	NA	TGTGCCAGCAGTGAAATCGGGCGGGGGCTCACGCAGTATTTT	CASSEIGRGLTQYF
TRBV5-1	TRBJ1-2	NA	TRBD1	TGCGCCAGCAGCTTGGGGGACAGGGTAAAGGGCTACACCTTC	CASSLGDRVKGYTF
TRBV30	TRBJ1-3	NA	NA	TGTGCCTGGACCCTAGGGGGCTCTGGAAACACCATATATTTT	CAWTLGGSGNTIYF
TRBV28	TRBJ1-3	NA	TRBD1	TGTGCCAGCAGCCGACAGGGAAATGGAAACACCATATATTTT	CASSRQGNGNTIYF
TRBV7-2	TRBJ2-7	NA	NA	TGTGCCAGCAGCTTACAGGGCGAGCAGTACTTC	CASSLQGEQYF
TRBV2	TRBJ2-7	NA	NA	TGTGCCAGCAGGTCCAACGAGGGCTCCTACGAGCAGTACTTC	CASRSNEGSYEQYF
TRBV9	TRBJ1-3	NA	TRBD1	TGTGCCAGCAGCGCGAGCCGTGTAAGGGACAGGGGGCAAGGTTCTGGAAACACCATATATTTT	CASSASRVRDRGQGSGNTIYF
TRBV18	TRBJ1-4	NA	NA	TGTGCCAGCTCAAACAACAGGGAAGGAGAAAAACTGTTTTTT	CASSNNREGEKLFF
TRBV5-1	TRBJ1-2	few	NA	TGCGCCAGCAGCTTGGTTCCAGACTCCGGTGGCTACACCTTC	CASSLVPDSGGYTF
TRBV7-6	TRBJ2-3	NA	TRBD2	TGTGCCAGCAGCTTAGCGAGGACTAGCGGGGGGAGCACAGATACGCAGTATTTT	CASSLARTSGGSTDTQYF
TRBV5-4	TRBJ1-2	NA	TRBD1	TGTGCCAGCAGCTTAACCGCAGGGGGCAAAGGTGGCTACACCTTC	CASSLTAGGKGGYTF
TRBV2	TRBJ1-6	NA	TRBD1	TGTGCCAGCAGAGCCGCGGGACAGGGAGTTAGTTCACCCCTCCACTTT	CASRAAGQGVSSPLHF
TRBV29-1	TRBJ2-7	NA	TRBD1	TGCAGCGTTGAAGAGGCAGGGGGCCCCTACGAGCAGTACTTC	CSVEEAGGPYEQYF
TRBV18	TRBJ2-7	NA	TRBD2	TGTGTCAGCTCACCAGTGACTAGCGGCTACGAGCAGTACTTC	CVSSPVTSGYEQYF
TRBV15	TRBJ2-7	few	NA	TGTGCCACCAGCAGAGATCTCTCATCCGGGAGCCACGAGCAGTACTTC	CATSRDLSSGSHEQYF
TRBV28	TRBJ2-1	NA	NA	TGTGCCAGCAGAAGGGGGAGGGGGATCTACAATGAGCAGTTCTTC	CASRRGRGIYNEQFF
TRBV29-1	TRBJ2-7	NA	NA	TGCAGCGTGGCGGGCCCACAAAGCTACGAGCAGTACTTC	CSVAGPQSYEQYF
TRBV27	TRBJ2-3	NA	TRBD2	TGTGCCAGCAGTCTAGCGGGGGGCACAGATACGCAGTATTTT	CASSLAGGTDTQYF
TRBV7-3	TRBJ1-2	NA	NA	TGTGCCAGCGGGGGGGCGGGGGGCTACACCTTC	CASGGAGGYTF
TRBV2	TRBJ2-1	NA	TRBD1	TGTGCCAGCGATATCGGGACAGGGGGCTATTATTCCTACGAGCAGTTCTTC	CASDIGTGGYYSYEQFF